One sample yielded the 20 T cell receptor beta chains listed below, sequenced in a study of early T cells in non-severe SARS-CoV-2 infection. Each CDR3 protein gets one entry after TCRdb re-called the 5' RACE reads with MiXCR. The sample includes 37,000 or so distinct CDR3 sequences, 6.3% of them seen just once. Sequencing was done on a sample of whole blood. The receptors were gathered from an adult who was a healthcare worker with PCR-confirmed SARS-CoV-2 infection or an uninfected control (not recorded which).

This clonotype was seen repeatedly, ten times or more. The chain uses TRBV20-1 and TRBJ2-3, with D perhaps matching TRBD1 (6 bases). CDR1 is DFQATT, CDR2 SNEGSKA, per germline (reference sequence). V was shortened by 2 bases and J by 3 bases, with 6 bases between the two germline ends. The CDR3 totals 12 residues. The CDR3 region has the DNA TGCAGTGCTAGACAGGGGACAGATACGCAGTATTTT. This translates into CSARQGTDTQYF.

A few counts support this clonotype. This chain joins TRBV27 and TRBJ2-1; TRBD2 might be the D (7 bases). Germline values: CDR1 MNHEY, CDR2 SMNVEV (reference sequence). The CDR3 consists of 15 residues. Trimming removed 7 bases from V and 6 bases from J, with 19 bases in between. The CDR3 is CASTKGGYPPNEQFF. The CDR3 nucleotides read TGTGCCAGCACCAAGGGGGGGTACCCCCCCAATGAGCAGTTCTTC.

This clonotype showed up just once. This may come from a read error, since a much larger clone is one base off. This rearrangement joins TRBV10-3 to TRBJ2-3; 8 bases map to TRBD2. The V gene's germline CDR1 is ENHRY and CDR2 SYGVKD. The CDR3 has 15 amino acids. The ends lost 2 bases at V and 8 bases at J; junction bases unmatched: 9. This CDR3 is CAISEVSGKEGTQYF. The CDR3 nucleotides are TGTGCCATCAGTGAGGTTAGCGGGAAAGAGGGTACGCAGTATTTT.

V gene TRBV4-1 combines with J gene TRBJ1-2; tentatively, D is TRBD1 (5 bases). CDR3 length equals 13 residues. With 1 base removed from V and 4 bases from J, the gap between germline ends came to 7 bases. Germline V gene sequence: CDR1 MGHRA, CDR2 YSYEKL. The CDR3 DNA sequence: TGCGCCAGCAGCCAAGGCCAGGGCTATGGCTACACCTTC. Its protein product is CASSQGQGYGYTF.

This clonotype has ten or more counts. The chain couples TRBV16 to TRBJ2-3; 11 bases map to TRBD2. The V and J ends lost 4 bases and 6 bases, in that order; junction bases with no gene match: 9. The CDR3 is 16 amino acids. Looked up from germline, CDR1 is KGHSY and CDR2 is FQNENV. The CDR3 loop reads CASSPPSGRPSDTQYF. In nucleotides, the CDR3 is TGTGCCAGCAGCCCTCCTAGCGGGAGGCCGTCGGATACGCAGTATTTT.

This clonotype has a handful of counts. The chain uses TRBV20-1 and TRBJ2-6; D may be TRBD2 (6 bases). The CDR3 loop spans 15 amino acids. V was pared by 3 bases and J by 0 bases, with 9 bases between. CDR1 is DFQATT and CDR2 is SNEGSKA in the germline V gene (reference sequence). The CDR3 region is CSASRGNSGANVLTF. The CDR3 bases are TGCAGTGCTAGTCGGGGGAACTCTGGGGCCAACGTCCTGACTTTC.

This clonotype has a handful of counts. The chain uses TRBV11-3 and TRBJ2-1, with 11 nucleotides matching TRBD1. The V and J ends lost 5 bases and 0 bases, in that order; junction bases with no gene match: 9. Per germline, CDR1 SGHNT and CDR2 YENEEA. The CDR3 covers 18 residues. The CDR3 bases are TGTGCCAGCAGCCAACGGACAGGGGGCGGAAGCTCCTACAATGAGCAGTTCTTC. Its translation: CASSQRTGGGSSYNEQFF.

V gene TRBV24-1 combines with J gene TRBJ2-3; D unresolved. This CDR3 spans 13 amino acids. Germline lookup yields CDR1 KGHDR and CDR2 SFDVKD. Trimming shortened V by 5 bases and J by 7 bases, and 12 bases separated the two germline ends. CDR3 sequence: CATSAAQSHTQYF. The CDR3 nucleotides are TGTGCCACCAGTGCCGCCCAAAGTCATACGCAGTATTTT.

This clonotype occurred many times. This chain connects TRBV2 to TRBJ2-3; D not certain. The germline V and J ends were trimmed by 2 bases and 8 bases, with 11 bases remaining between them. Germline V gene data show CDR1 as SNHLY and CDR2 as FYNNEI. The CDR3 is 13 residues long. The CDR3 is CASSELPSATQYF. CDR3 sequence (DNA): TGTGCCAGCAGTGAACTCCCCAGTGCTACGCAGTATTTT.

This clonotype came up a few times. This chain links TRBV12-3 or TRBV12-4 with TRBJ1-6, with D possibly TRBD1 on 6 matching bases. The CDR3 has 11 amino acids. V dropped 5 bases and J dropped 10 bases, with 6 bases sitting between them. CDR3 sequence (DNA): TGTGCCAGCAGTACAGGGTCACCCCTCCACTTT. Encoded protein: CASSTGSPLHF.

The CDR3 sequence is CASSLVAVAYEQYF. The CDR3 DNA sequence: TGTGCCAGCAGCTTGGTCGCGGTAGCCTACGAGCAGTACTTC. The J gene is TRBJ2-7, the V gene TRBV5-6; D gene unclear. This CDR3 comprises 14 residues. From germline, CDR1 is SGHDT and CDR2 YYEEEE. Trimming shortened V by 0 bases and J by 2 bases, and 9 bases separated the two germline ends. Drawing the rest from reference TRBV5-6 and TRBJ2-7, the complete variable domain is DAGVTQSPTHLIKTRGQQVTLRCSPKSGHDTVSWYQQALGQGPQFIFQYYEEEERQRGNFPDRFSGHQFPNYSSELNVNALLLGDSALYLCASSLVAVAYEQYFGPGTRLTVT.

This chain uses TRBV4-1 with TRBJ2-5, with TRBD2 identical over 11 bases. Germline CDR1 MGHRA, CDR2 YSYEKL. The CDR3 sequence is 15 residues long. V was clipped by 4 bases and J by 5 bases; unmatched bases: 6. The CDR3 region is CASSPTSGRPETQYF. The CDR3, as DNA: TGCGCCAGCAGCCCAACTAGCGGGAGACCGGAGACCCAGTACTTC.

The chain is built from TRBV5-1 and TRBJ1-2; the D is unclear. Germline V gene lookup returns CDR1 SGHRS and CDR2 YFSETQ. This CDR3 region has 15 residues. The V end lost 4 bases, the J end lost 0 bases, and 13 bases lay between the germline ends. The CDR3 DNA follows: TGCGCCAGCAGCCCGAAGGCGGTTCCTAACTATGGCTACACCTTC. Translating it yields CASSPKAVPNYGYTF.

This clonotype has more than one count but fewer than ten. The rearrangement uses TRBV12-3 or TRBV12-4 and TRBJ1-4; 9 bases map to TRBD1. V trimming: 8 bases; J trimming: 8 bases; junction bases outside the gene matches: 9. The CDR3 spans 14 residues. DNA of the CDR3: TGTGCCAGCGCCACCGGGACAGGGCCGGAAAAACTGTTTTTT. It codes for CASATGTGPEKLFF.

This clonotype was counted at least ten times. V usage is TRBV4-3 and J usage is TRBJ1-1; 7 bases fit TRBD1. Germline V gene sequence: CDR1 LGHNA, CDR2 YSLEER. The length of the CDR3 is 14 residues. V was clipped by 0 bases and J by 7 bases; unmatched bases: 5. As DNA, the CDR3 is TGCGCCAGCAGCCAAGATAGCACAGGGGATGAAGCTTTCTTT. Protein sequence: CASSQDSTGDEAFF.

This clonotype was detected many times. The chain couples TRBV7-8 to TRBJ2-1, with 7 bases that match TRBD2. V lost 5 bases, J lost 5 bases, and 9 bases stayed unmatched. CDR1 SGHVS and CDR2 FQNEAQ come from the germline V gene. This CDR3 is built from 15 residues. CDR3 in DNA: TGTGCCAGCAGCCTCCTGCGACTAGCCGACAATGAGCAGTTCTTC. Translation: CASSLLRLADNEQFF.

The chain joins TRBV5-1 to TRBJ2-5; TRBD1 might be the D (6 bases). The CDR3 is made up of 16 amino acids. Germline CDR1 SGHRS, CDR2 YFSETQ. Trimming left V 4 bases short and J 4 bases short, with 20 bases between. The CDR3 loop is CASSPPGHPGVETQYF. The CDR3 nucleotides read TGCGCCAGCAGCCCCCCGGGACACCCTGGGGTAGAGACCCAGTACTTC. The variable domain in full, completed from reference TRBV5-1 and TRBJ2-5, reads KAGVTQTPRYLIKTRGQQVTLSCSPISGHRSVSWYQQTPGQGLQFLFEYFSETQRNKGNFPGRFSGRQFSNSRSEMNVSTLELGDSALYLCASSPPGHPGVETQYFGPGTRLLVL.

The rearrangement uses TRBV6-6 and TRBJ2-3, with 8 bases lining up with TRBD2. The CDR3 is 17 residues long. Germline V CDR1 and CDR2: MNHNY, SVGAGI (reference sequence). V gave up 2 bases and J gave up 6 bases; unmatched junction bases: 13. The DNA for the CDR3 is TGTGCCAGCAGTTACCGACTAGCGCCTTGGTCGGGCGATACGCAGTATTTT. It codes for CASSYRLAPWSGDTQYF.

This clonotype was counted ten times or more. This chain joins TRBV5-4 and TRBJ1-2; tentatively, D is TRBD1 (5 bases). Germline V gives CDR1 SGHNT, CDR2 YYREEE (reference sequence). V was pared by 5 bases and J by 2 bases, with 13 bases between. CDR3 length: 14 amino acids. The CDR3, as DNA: TGTGCCAGCAGTAGACAGACAACAAACTATGGCTACACCTTC. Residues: CASSRQTTNYGYTF.

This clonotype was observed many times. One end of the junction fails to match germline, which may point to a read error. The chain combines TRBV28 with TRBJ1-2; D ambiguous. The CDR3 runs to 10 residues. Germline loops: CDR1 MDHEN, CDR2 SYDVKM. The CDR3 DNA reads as TGTGCCAGCAGTTCCGCGGTGCTTTCCTTC. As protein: CASSSAVLSF.